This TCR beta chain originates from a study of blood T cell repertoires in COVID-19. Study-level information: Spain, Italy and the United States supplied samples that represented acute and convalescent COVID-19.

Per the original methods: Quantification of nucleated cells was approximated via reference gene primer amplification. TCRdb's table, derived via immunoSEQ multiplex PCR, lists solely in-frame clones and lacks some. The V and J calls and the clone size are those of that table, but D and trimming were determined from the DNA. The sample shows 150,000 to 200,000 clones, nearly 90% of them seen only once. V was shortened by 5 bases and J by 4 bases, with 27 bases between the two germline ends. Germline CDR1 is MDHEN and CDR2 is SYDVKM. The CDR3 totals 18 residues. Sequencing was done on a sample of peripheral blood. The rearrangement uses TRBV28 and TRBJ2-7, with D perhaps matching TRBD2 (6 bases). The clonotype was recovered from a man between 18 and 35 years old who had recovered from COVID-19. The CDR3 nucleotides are TGTGCCAGCAGTGCCCGGACGGTACGCCGGGACTCCCGTTACGAGCAGTACTTC. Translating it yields CASSARTVRRDSRYEQYF.